Below, 21 T cell receptor beta chains from the same sample are listed, as sequenced in a study of persistence of HIV-infected CD4 T cells. Lysates of CMV-infected fibroblasts at around 9.8 ug/mL stimulated these cells. CD4+ T cells upregulating both CD40 ligand and CD69 were sorted as responding cells. These receptors lack a known antigen. The libraries were made with immunoSEQ version 4 in survey mode. Libraries were prepared by immunoSEQ multiplex PCR; TCRdb keeps only in-frame clonotypes and omits some of them. The sample carries more than 5,000 clones, roughly 60% recorded once. This material consisted of CD4+ T cells sorted from PBMCs after roughly 18-hour stimulation, taken from a patient who received antiretroviral therapy. These receptors all stem from an adult man with HIV who was CMV-seropositive.

The J gene is TRBJ1-6, the V gene TRBV5-1; 9 nucleotides match TRBD1. The CDR3 length is 16 residues. After removal of 2 bases from V and 1 base from J, the junction contained 1 base not matched to a gene. CDR1 is SGHRS, CDR2 YFSETQ, per germline. For the CDR3, the DNA is TGCGCCAGCAGCTTCGGGACAGGGTCCTATAATTCACCCCTCCACTTT. It encodes CASSFGTGSYNSPLHF.

CDR3 residues: CASSSGTGRETQYF. The CDR3, as DNA: TGTGCCAGCAGTTCCGGGACAGGGAGAGAGACCCAGTACTTC. The V and J genes are TRBV6-6 and TRBJ2-5; 9 nucleotides agree with TRBD1. The CDR3 sequence is 14 residues long. The germline V gene encodes CDR1 MNHNY and CDR2 SVGAGI (reference sequence). J lost 4 bases, V lost 4 bases, and 4 bases had no gene match.

Relative to its sample, this clone is large. The rearrangement joins TRBV29-1 to TRBJ1-6; D is unclear. Germline assignment: CDR1 SQVTM and CDR2 ANQGSEA. CDR3 length equals 11 residues. V was clipped by 7 bases and J by 7 bases, with 8 bases between them. The CDR3 is CSAQQNSPLHF. In DNA, the CDR3 is TGCAGCGCCCAACAGAATTCACCCCTCCACTTT.

V and J are TRBV30 and TRBJ1-2, with a possible D match to TRBD1 (6 bases). Germline V gives CDR1 GTSNPN, CDR2 SVGIG (reference sequence). The CDR3 runs to 15 residues. The V end lost 2 bases, the J end lost 5 bases, and 18 bases lay between the germline ends. The CDR3 nucleotides read TGTGCCTGGAGTATTGGCAGGGGTAGCTCATATGGCTACACCTTC. The encoded protein is CAWSIGRGSSYGYTF.

In nucleotides, the CDR3 is TGTGCCAGCAGCCCGGGGGCGACTAGGCGGGGAGATACGCAGTATTTT. Translating it yields CASSPGATRRGDTQYF. This chain links TRBV7-2 with TRBJ2-3; D is perhaps TRBD1 or TRBD2 (6 bases each). The CDR3 is 16 amino acids. The germline V gene has CDR1 SGHTA and CDR2 FQGNSA. Trimming removed 5 bases at V and 5 bases at J, with 20 bases between.

The J gene is TRBJ2-2, the V gene TRBV7-2; 8 bases fit TRBD2. CDR1 and CDR2 (germline): SGHTA, FQGNSA. The CDR3 runs 16 residues. The trim removed 1 base at V and 4 bases at J, leaving 5 bases unmatched. The CDR3: CASSLGAGGSTGELFF. The CDR3 DNA reads TGTGCCAGCAGCTTAGGGGCGGGGGGTTCCACCGGGGAGCTGTTTTTT.

This sequence joins TRBV9 and TRBJ2-3; D perhaps matches TRBD2 (6 bases). CDR3 size: 17 residues. Germline V CDR1 and CDR2: SGDLS, YYNGEE. Trimming cost V 0 bases and J 3 bases, with 17 bases left between them. The CDR3 protein is CASSVGSGGFGTDTQYF. In DNA, the CDR3 is TGTGCCAGCAGCGTAGGGTCCGGAGGGTTCGGGACAGATACGCAGTATTTT.

The chain combines TRBV5-4 with TRBJ2-5; weak D call: TRBD1 (5 bases). CDR1 is SGHNT and CDR2 is YYREEE in the germline V gene (reference sequence). This CDR3 contains 13 residues. Between the trimmed V and J ends, which lost 2 bases and 7 bases, there was a span of 12 bases. CDR3 nucleotides: TGTGCCAGCAGCTTTGACAGTCCGGGGACCCAGTACTTC. Translating gives CASSFDSPGTQYF.

The chain couples TRBV6-5 to TRBJ2-5; TRBD1 matches 9 bases. There are 14 residues in the CDR3. With V trimmed by 6 bases and J by 3 bases, 5 bases remained unmatched. CDR1 and CDR2 from the germline V gene are MNHEY and SVGAGI. The CDR3 here is CASRQGQGKETQYF. For the CDR3, the DNA is TGTGCCAGCAGACAGGGACAGGGAAAAGAGACCCAGTACTTC.

Only a few counts were recorded for this clone. The V and J genes are TRBV29-1 and TRBJ2-2; D is possibly TRBD2 (5 bases). Trimming removed 3 bases from V and 1 base from J, with 6 bases in between. The CDR3 spans 13 residues. Germline V gene lookup returns CDR1 SQVTM and CDR2 ANQGSEA. The CDR3 DNA follows: TGCAGCGTTGATCGGGGGAACACCGGGGAGCTGTTTTTT. Protein: CSVDRGNTGELFF.

Relative to its sample, this clone is large (0.1 to 1%). The V and J genes are TRBV12-3 or TRBV12-4 and TRBJ2-2; possible D gene TRBD2, 5 bases. The CDR3 spans 13 residues. Trimming removed 2 bases at V and 5 bases at J, with 6 bases between. Written as DNA, the CDR3 is TGTGCCAGCAGTTTACGGGGAACCGGGGAGCTGTTTTTT. It encodes CASSLRGTGELFF.

The CDR3 loop is CASSFGDTEAFF. For the CDR3, the DNA is TGTGCCAGCAGCTTTGGGGACACTGAAGCTTTCTTT. V usage is TRBV5-6 and J usage is TRBJ1-1; no definite D call. The length of the CDR3 is 12 residues. The V end lost 2 bases, the J end lost 3 bases, and 5 bases lay between the germline ends. Germline CDR1 is SGHDT and CDR2 is YYEEEE.

This clone was counted between two and nine times. This sequence joins TRBV27 and TRBJ2-7, with D tentatively TRBD1 or TRBD2 (5 bases each). Germline-derived CDR1 and CDR2 are MNHEY and SMNVEV (reference sequence). The length of the CDR3 is 14 residues. V lost 1 base and J 7 bases, leaving 14 bases between the germline ends. The CDR3 region has the DNA TGTGCCAGCAGTTTATACCCGGGGACGAGGGAGCAGTACTTC. This encodes CASSLYPGTREQYF.

This chain uses TRBV5-1 with TRBJ2-2; tentative D call: TRBD2 (6 bases). The CDR3 loop spans 15 amino acids. Per germline, CDR1 SGHRS and CDR2 YFSETQ. V was clipped by 3 bases and J by 2 bases, with 11 bases between them. The CDR3 region has the DNA TGCGCCAGCAGCTCCGGAGGGCTTAACACCGGGGAGCTGTTTTTT. Translated: CASSSGGLNTGELFF.

The V gene is TRBV5-6, the J gene TRBJ2-2, with TRBD2 matching over 8 bases. The CDR3 loop spans 15 amino acids. Germline assignment: CDR1 SGHDT and CDR2 YYEEEE. J was trimmed by 7 bases and V by 4 bases; bases with no gene match: 9. CDR3 sequence: CASSRRGGLSGELFF. CDR3 DNA sequence: TGTGCCAGCAGCCGCCGGGGGGGGCTAAGCGGGGAGCTGTTTTTT.

This clone was observed a handful of times. The V and J genes are TRBV7-8 and TRBJ2-2; TRBD1 matches at 10 bases. V lost 0 bases, J lost 0 bases, and 4 bases stayed unmatched. Germline V gene lookup returns CDR1 SGHVS and CDR2 FQNEAQ. The CDR3 is made up of 18 amino acids. CDR3 residues: CASSLARDRGPNTGELFF. The CDR3 nucleotides are TGTGCCAGCAGCTTAGCGAGGGACAGGGGACCGAACACCGGGGAGCTGTTTTTT.

The chain recombines TRBV4-2 with TRBJ1-2; D may be TRBD1 (5 bases). Trimming took off 4 bases at V and 4 bases at J, with 19 bases between the two ends. There are 16 residues in the CDR3. Germline loops: CDR1 LGHNA, CDR2 YNFKEQ. CDR3 in DNA: TGTGCCAGCAGCCCTTCCCTCGCAGGGTTGGGCTATGGCTACACCTTC. It encodes CASSPSLAGLGYGYTF.

The rearrangement joins TRBV24-1 to TRBJ1-1; no reliable D call. The CDR3 has 13 amino acids. The V end lost 1 base, the J end lost 9 bases, and 11 bases lay between the germline ends. Germline V gene data show CDR1 as KGHDR and CDR2 as SFDVKD. The chain's CDR3 is CATSDLIGQKAFF. In DNA form, the CDR3 reads TGTGCCACCAGTGATTTAATCGGGCAGAAAGCTTTCTTT.

V and J are TRBV6-5 and TRBJ2-7; D is unresolved. This CDR3 is built from 14 residues. Trimming left V 2 bases short and J 3 bases short, with 11 bases between. Germline CDR1 reads MNHEY; CDR2 reads SVGAGI. The CDR3 DNA follows: TGTGCCAGCAGTTACGTCGGTATTAACTACGAGCAGTACTTC. Translation: CASSYVGINYEQYF.

V gene TRBV7-8 combines with J gene TRBJ2-2, with TRBD1 matching over 7 bases. Germline assignment: CDR1 SGHVS and CDR2 FQNEAQ. CDR3 length: 13 amino acids. Trimming removed 4 bases from V and 7 bases from J; junction bases left unmatched: 3. The CDR3 sequence is CASSSQGYGELFF. Here the CDR3 DNA reads TGTGCCAGCAGCTCACAGGGGTACGGGGAGCTGTTTTTT.

The table lists this clone with a count of one. The chain joins TRBV30 to TRBJ1-1; D remains ambiguous. This CDR3 region has 15 residues. Germline V gene lookup returns CDR1 GTSNPN and CDR2 SVGIG (reference sequence). V lost 2 bases and J 0 bases, leaving 13 bases between the germline ends. The CDR3 reads CAWSWAGPMNTEAFF. DNA for the CDR3: TGTGCCTGGAGTTGGGCAGGACCTATGAACACTGAAGCTTTCTTT.